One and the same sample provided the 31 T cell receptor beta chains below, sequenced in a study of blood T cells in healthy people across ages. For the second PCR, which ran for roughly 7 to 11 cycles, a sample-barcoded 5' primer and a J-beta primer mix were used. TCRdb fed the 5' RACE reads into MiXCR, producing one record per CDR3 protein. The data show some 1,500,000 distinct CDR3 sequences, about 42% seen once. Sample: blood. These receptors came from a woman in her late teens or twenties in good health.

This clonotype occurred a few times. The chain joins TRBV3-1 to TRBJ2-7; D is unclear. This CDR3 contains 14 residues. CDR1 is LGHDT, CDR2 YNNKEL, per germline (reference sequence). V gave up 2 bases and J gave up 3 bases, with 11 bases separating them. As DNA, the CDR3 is TGTGCCAGCAGCCAATATCCAGTCTACTACGAGCAGTACTTC. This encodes CASSQYPVYYEQYF.

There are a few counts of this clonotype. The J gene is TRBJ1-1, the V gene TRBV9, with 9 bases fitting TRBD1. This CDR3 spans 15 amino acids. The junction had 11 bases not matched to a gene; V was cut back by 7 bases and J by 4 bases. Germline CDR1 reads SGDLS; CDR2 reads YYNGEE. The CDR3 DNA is TGTGCCAGCTCCATAGAGGGACAGGGAGCCACTGAAGCTTTCTTT. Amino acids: CASSIEGQGATEAFF.

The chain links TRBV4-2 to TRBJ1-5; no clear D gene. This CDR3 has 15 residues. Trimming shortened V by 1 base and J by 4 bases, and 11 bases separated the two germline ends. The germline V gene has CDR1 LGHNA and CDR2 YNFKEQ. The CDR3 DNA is TGTGCCAGCAGCCAAGTGAGAGGAGGGAATCAGCCCCAGCATTTT. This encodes CASSQVRGGNQPQHF.

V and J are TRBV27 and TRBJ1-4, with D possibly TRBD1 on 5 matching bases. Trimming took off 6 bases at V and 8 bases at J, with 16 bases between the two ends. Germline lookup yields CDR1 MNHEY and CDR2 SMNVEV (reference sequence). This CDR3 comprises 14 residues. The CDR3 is CASSPRIWGEKLFF. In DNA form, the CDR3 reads TGTGCCAGCAGCCCTAGAATTTGGGGCGAAAAACTGTTTTTT.

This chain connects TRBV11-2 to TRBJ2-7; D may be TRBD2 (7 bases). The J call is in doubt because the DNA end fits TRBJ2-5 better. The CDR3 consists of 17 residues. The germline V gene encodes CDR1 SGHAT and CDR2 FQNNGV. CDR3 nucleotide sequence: TGTGCCAGCAGCTTAGAATTGAGAGGGGGGGCCAGCGGGACCCAGTACTTC. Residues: CASSLELRGGASGTQYF.

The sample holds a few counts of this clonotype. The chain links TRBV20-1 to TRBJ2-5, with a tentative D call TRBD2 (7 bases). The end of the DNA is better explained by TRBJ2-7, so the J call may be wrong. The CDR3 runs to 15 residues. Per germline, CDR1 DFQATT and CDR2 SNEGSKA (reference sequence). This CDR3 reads CSARDPTGGLYEQYF. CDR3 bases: TGCAGTGCTAGAGACCCCACGGGGGGCCTATACGAGCAGTACTTC.

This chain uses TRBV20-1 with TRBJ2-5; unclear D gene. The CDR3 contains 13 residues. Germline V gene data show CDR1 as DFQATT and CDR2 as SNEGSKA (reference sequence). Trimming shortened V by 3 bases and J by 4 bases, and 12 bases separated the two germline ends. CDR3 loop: CSASVPRRETQYF. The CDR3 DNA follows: TGCAGTGCTAGTGTCCCGCGGAGAGAGACCCAGTACTTC.

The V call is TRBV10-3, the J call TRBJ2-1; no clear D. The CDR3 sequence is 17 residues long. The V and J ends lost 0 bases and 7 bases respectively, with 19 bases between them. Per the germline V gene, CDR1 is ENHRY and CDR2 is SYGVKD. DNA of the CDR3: TGTGCCATCAGTGAGTCGACTGCGTCCCCAGCGTGGAATGAGCAGTTCTTC. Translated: CAISESTASPAWNEQFF.

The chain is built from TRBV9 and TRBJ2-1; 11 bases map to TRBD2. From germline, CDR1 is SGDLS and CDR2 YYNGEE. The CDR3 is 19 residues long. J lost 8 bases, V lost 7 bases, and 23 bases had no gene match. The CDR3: CASFVSRTSGRRSWYEQFF. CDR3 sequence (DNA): TGTGCCAGCTTTGTCAGTAGAACTAGCGGGAGAAGGAGTTGGTATGAGCAGTTCTTC.

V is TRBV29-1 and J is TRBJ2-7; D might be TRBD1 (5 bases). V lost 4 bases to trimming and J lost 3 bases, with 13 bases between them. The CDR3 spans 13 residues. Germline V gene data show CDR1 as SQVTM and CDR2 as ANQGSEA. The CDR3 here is CSVVAGPFYEQYF. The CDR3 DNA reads TGCAGCGTTGTTGCAGGGCCCTTCTACGAGCAGTACTTC.

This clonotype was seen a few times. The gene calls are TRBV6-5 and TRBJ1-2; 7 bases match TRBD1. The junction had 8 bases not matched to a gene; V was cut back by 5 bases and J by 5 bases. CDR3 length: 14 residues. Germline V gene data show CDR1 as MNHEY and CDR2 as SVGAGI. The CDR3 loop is CASSTTGTDYGYTF. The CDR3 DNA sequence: TGTGCCAGCAGTACAACCGGGACAGATTATGGCTACACCTTC.

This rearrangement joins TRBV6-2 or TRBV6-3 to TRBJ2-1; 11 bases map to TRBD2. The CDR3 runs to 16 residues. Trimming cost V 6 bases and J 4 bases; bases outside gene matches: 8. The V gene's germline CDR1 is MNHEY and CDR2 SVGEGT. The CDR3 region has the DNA TGTGCCAGCAGAATCGGGACTAGCGGTAATTACAATGAGCAGTTCTTC. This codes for CASRIGTSGNYNEQFF.

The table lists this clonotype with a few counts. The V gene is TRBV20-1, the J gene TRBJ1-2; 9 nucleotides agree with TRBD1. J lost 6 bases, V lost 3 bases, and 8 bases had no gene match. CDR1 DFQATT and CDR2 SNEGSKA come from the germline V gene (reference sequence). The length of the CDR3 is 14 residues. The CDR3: CSARIQGASDGYTF. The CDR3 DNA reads TGCAGTGCTAGGATACAGGGGGCATCGGATGGCTACACCTTC.

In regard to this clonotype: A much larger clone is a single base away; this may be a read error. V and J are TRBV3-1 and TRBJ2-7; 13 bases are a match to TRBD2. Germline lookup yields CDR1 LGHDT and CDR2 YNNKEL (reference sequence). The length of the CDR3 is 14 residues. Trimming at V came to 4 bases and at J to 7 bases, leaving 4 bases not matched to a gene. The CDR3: CASSRTSGGHEQYF. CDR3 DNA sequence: TGTGCCAGCAGCCGGACTAGCGGGGGTCATGAGCAGTACTTC.

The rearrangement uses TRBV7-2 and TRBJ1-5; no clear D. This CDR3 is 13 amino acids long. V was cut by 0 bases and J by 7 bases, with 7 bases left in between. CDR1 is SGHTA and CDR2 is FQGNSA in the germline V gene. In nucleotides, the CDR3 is TGTGCCAGCAGCTTAGCCAATGGACAGCCCCAGCATTTT. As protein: CASSLANGQPQHF.

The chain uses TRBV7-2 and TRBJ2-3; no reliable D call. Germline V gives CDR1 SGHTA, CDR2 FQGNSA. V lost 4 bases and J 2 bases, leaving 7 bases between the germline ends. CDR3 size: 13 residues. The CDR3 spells CASSYITTDTQYF. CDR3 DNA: TGTGCCAGCAGCTATATAACCACAGATACGCAGTATTTT. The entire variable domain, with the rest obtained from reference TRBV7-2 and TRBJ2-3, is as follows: GAGVSQSPSNKVTEKGKDVELRCDPISGHTALYWYRQSLGQGLEFLIYFQGNSAPDKSGLPSDRFSAERTGGSVSTLTIQRTQQEDSAVYLCASSYITTDTQYFGPGTRLTVL.

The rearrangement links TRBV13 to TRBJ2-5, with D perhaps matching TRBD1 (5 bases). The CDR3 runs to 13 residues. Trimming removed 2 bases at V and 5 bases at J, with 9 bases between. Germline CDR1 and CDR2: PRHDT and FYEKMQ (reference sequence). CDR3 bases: TGTGCCAGCAGCTTATCAGGGTACGAGACCCAGTACTTC. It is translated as CASSLSGYETQYF.

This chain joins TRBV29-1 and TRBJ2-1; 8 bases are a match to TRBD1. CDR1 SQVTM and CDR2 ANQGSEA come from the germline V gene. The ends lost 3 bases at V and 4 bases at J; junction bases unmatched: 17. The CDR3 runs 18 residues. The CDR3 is CSVENQGASFLGYNEQFF. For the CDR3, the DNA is TGCAGCGTTGAGAATCAGGGGGCGAGTTTTTTAGGGTACAATGAGCAGTTCTTC.

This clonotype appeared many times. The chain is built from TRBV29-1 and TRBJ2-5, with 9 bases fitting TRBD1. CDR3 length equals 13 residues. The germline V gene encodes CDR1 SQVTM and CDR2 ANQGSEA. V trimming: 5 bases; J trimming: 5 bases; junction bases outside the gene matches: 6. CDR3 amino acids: CSVRTGTGETQYF. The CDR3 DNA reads TGCAGCGTTCGAACCGGGACAGGGGAGACCCAGTACTTC.

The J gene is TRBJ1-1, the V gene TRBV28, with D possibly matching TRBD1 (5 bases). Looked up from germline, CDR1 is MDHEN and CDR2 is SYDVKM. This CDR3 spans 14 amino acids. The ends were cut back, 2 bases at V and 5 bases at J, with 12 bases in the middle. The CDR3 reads CASSLPGLLTEAFF. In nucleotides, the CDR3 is TGTGCCAGCAGTTTACCAGGGTTACTTACTGAAGCTTTCTTT.

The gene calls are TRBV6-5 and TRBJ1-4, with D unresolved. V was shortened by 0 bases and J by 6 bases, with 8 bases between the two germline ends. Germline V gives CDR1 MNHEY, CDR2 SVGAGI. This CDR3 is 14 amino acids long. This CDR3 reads CASSYSQVYEKLFF. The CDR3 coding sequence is TGTGCCAGCAGTTACTCTCAAGTATATGAAAAACTGTTTTTT.

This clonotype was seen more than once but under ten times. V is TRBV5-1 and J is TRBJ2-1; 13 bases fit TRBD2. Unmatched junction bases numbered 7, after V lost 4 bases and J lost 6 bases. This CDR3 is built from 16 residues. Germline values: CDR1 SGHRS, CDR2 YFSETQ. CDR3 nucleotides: TGCGCCAGCAGCGCCCCGGGACTAGCGGGATTCAATGAGCAGTTCTTC. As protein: CASSAPGLAGFNEQFF.

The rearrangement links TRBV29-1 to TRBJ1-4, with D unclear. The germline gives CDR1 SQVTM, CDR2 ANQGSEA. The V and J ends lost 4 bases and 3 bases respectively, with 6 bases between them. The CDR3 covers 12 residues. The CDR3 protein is CSVARANEKLFF. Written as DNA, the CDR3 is TGCAGCGTTGCAAGGGCTAATGAAAAACTGTTTTTT.

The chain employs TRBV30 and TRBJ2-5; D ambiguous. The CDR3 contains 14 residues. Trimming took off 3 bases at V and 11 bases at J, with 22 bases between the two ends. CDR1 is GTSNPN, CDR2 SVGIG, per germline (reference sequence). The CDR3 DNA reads TGTGCCTGGAGGGGTGCGCAGGCGTTGGGTGAGCAGTACTTC. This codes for CAWRGAQALGEQYF.

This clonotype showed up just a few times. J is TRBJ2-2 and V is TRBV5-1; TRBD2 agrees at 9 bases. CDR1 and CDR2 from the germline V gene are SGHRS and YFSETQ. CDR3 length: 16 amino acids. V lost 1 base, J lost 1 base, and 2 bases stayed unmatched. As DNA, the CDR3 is TGCGCCAGCAGCTTGTTAGCGGGGGTGAACACCGGGGAGCTGTTTTTT. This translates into CASSLLAGVNTGELFF.

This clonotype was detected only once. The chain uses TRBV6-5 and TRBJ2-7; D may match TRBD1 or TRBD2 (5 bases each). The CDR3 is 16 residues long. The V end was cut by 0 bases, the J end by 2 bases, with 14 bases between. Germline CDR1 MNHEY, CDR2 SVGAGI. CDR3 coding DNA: TGTGCCAGCAGTTACTCCGGGGCCACCTTAACCTACGAGCAGTACTTC. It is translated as CASSYSGATLTYEQYF.

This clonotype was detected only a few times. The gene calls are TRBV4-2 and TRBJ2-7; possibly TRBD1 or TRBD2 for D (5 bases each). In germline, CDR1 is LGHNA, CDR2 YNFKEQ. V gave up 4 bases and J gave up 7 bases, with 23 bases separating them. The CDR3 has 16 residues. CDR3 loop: CASSRTPRDPDNEQYF. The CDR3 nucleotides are TGTGCCAGCAGCCGGACACCCCGGGACCCCGACAATGAGCAGTACTTC.

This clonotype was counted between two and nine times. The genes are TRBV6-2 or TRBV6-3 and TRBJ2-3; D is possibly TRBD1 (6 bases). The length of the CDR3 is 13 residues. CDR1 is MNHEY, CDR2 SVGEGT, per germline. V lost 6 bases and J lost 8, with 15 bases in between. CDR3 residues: CASRDSPWGTQYF. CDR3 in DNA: TGTGCCAGCAGGGACAGCCCCTGGGGTACGCAGTATTTT.

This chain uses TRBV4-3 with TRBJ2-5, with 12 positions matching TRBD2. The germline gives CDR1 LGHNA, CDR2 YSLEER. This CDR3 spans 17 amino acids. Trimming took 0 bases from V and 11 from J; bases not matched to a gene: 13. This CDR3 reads CASSQELAGGFVNEQYF. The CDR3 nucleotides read TGCGCCAGCAGCCAAGAACTAGCGGGGGGATTCGTAAATGAGCAGTACTTC.

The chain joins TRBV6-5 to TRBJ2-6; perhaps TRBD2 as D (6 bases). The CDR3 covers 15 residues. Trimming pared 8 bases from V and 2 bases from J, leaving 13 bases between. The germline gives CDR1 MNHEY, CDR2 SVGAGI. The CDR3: CASRGLRAGANVLTF. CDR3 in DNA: TGTGCCAGCCGAGGACTAAGGGCTGGGGCCAACGTCCTGACTTTC.

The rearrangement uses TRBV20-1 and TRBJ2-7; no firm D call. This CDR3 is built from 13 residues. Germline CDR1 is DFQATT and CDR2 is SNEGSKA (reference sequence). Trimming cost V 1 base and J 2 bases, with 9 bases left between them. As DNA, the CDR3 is TGCAGTGCTAGAGGGGCCGACACCTACGAGCAGTACTTC. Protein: CSARGADTYEQYF.